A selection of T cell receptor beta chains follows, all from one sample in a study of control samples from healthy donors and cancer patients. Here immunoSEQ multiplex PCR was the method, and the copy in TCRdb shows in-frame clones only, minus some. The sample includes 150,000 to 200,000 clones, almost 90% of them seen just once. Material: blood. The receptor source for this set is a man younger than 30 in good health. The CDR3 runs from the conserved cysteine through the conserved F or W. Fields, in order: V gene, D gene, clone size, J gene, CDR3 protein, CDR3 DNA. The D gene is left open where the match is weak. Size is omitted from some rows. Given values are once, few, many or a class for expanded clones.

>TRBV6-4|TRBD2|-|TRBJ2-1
CASSTLAGSSYNEQFF
TGTGCCAGCAGTACTCTAGCGGGCAGCTCCTACAATGAGCAGTTCTTC
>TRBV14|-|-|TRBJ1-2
CASSRAIANYGYTF
TGTGCCAGCAGCCGAGCGATAGCTAACTATGGCTACACCTTC
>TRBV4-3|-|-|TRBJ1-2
CASSQDWGQQIYGYTF
TGCGCCAGCAGCCAAGATTGGGGACAACAAATCTATGGCTACACCTTC
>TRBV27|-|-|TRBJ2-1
CASSLSQRVTYNEQFF
TGTGCCAGCAGTTTATCCCAGCGGGTGACCTACAATGAGCAGTTCTTC
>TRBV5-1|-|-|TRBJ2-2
CASSKVGELFF
TGCGCCAGCAGCAAGGTCGGGGAGCTGTTTTTT
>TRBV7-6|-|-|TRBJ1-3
CASSRAEGNTIYF
TGTGCCAGCAGCAGGGCGGAGGGAAACACCATATATTTT
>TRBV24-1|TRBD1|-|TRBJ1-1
CATSDSGQGEAFF
TGTGCCACCAGTGACTCAGGACAGGGTGAAGCTTTCTTT
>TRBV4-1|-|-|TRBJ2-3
CASSRGRTDTQYF
TGCGCCAGCAGCCGGGGCCGCACAGATACGCAGTATTTT
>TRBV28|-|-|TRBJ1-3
CASSLPGQTGNTIYF
TGTGCCAGCAGTTTACCCGGGCAAACCGGAAACACCATATATTTT
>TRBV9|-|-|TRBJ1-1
CASSVGLRGRTEAFF
TGTGCCAGCAGCGTAGGATTGAGGGGTAGGACTGAAGCTTTCTTT
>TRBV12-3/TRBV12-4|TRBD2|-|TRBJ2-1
CASTEERGAEQFF
TGTGCCAGCACCGAAGAGCGGGGGGCAGAGCAGTTCTTC
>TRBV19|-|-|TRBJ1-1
CASSMVGLGTEAFF
TGTGCCAGTAGTATGGTAGGGCTTGGCACTGAAGCTTTCTTT
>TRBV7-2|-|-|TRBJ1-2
CASSLRTGLRRGYTF
TGTGCCAGCAGCTTGAGAACAGGGTTGAGGAGGGGCTACACCTTC
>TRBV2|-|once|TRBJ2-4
CASRYGLGLAKNIQYF
TGTGCCAGCAGGTACGGACTTGGATTAGCCAAAAACATTCAGTACTTC
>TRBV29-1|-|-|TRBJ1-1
CSVDSGDTEAFF
TGCAGCGTTGACTCTGGGGACACTGAAGCTTTCTTT
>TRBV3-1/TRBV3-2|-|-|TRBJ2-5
CASSRNAETQYF
TGTGCCAGCAGCCGGAATGCGGAGACCCAGTACTTC
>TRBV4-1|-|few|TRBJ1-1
CASSQMTDTEAFF
TGCGCCAGCAGCCAGATGACAGACACTGAAGCTTTCTTT
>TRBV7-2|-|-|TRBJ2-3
CASSFWGDTQYF
TGTGCCAGCAGCTTTTGGGGAGATACGCAGTATTTT
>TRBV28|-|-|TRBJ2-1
CASSLGRYNEQFF
TGTGCCAGCAGTTTGGGACGGTACAATGAGCAGTTCTTC
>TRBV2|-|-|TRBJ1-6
CASSRGEGPPLHF
TGTGCCAGCAGTAGGGGGGAGGGACCACCCCTCCACTTT
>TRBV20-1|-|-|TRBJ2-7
CSASSVEQYF
TGCAGTGCTAGTTCCGTCGAGCAGTACTTC
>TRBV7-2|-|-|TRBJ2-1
CASRAGDSYNEQFF
TGTGCCAGCAGGGCGGGCGATTCATACAATGAGCAGTTCTTC
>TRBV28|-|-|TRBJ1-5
CASSSPNQPQHF
TGTGCCAGCAGTTCCCCGAATCAGCCCCAGCATTTT
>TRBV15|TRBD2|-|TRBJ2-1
CATSRDGGSSGGRNEQFF
TGTGCCACCAGCAGAGATGGGGGCTCTAGCGGGGGGCGGAATGAGCAGTTCTTC
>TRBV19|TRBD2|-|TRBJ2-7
CASSMGGEYEQYF
TGTGCCAGTAGTATGGGGGGGGAATACGAGCAGTACTTC
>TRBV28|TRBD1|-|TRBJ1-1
CASSPHRTGGTEAFF
TGTGCCAGCAGTCCCCACAGGACAGGGGGCACTGAAGCTTTCTTT
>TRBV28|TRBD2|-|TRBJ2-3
CASRTGGSGTDTQYF
TGTGCCAGCAGGACGGGGGGTTCTGGCACAGATACGCAGTATTTT
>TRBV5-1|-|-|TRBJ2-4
CASSREGGQPQYF
TGCGCCAGCAGCCGGGAAGGCGGGCAGCCTCAGTACTTC
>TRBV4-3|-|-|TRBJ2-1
CASSQDGPEAYNEQFF
TGCGCCAGCAGCCAAGATGGGCCAGAAGCCTACAATGAGCAGTTCTTC
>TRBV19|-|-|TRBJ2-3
CASSPSPGESTDTQYF
TGTGCCAGTAGTCCCTCCCCGGGGGAGAGCACAGATACGCAGTATTTT
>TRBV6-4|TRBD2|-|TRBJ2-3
CASSESGGSTDTQYF
TGTGCCAGCAGTGAATCGGGGGGATCCACAGATACGCAGTATTTT
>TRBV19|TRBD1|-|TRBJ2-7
CASSPGGSYEQYF
TGTGCCAGTAGCCCAGGGGGCTCCTACGAGCAGTACTTC
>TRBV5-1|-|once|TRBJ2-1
CASSQTNDPTMNEQFF
TGCGCCAGCAGCCAAACCAACGACCCTACAATGAATGAGCAGTTCTTC
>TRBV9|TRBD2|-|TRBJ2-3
CASSAKRGGPDTQYF
TGTGCCAGCAGTGCCAAGCGGGGGGGCCCAGATACGCAGTATTTT
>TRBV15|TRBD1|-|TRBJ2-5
CATSRVTGGIQETQYF
TGTGCCACCAGCAGAGTGACAGGGGGCATCCAAGAGACCCAGTACTTC
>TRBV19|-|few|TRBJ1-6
CASSIVRDSSPLHF
TGTGCCAGTAGTATTGTCCGGGACTCTTCACCCCTCCACTTT
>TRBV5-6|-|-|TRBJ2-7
CASSWARDNHYEQYF
TGTGCCAGCAGCTGGGCCCGGGACAACCATTACGAGCAGTACTTC
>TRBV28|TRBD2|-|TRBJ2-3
CASSFAGGTDTQYF
TGTGCCAGCAGTTTTGCGGGGGGCACAGATACGCAGTATTTT
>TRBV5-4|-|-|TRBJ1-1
CASSLAGASNTEAFF
TGTGCCAGCAGCTTGGCAGGGGCCTCGAACACTGAAGCTTTCTTT
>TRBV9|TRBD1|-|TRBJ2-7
CASSELPGQGAYEQYF
TGTGCCAGCAGCGAGCTCCCGGGACAGGGGGCGTACGAGCAGTACTTC
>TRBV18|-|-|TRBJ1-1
CASSPQVGNTEAFF
TGTGCCAGCTCACCCCAAGTCGGGAACACTGAAGCTTTCTTT
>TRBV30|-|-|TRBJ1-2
CAWSPQPNYGYTF
TGTGCCTGGAGTCCCCAACCAAACTATGGCTACACCTTC
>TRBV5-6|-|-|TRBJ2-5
CASSLYRVKETQYF
TGTGCCAGCAGCCTGTACAGGGTAAAAGAGACCCAGTACTTC
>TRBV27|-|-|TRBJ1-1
CASRMDLARTEAFF
TGTGCCAGCAGGATGGACTTAGCCCGAACTGAAGCTTTCTTT
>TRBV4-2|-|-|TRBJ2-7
CASSQEYGGPSSEQYF
TGTGCCAGCAGCCAAGAGTACGGGGGGCCCTCCTCAGAGCAGTACTTC
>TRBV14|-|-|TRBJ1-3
CASSPHRALSGNTIYF
TGTGCCAGCAGCCCCCACAGGGCCCTCTCTGGAAACACCATATATTTT
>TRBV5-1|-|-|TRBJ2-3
CASSLGTRTSTDTQYF
TGCGCCAGCAGCCTGGGGACCAGGACTAGCACAGATACGCAGTATTTT
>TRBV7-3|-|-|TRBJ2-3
CASSLYPRGAPDTQYF
TGTGCCAGCAGCTTATATCCCCGCGGGGCCCCAGATACGCAGTATTTT